This TCR beta chain derives from a study of CD8 T cells in Susac syndrome. RNA was extracted with the RNeasy kit, and a quantity of about 0.45 to 1 ug was reverse transcribed using random hexamers. One entry per CDR3 protein, called by TCRdb with MiXCR from the immunoSEQ multiplex PCR reads. The sample has 200,000 to 250,000 distinct CDR3 sequences; approximately 95% are singletons. Deletions cut 5 bases from V and 4 bases from J, with 15 bases between. Germline-derived CDR1 and CDR2 are SGHRS and YFSETQ. The CDR3 length is 14 residues. V gene TRBV5-1 combines with J gene TRBJ2-5; a weak D match, TRBD1 (7 bases). The specimen was CD4+ T cells from PBMCs. The origin of this receptor is a human donor with multiple sclerosis. CDR3 nucleotides: TGCGCCAGCAGTGTGACAGGGCGGGGAGAGACCCAGTACTTC. The encoded protein is CASSVTGRGETQYF.